One and the same sample provided the 12 T cell receptor beta chains below, sequenced in a study of blood T cell repertoires in COVID-19. Produced via immunoSEQ multiplex PCR; TCRdb's table is partial and in-frame only. This table holds approximately 240,000 clones, approximately 85% found once. Material for sequencing was peripheral blood. The source of these receptors is a man aged 50-59 years with acute or convalescent COVID-19.

The chain employs TRBV10-3 and TRBJ1-3; TRBD1 agrees at 8 bases. Trimming removed 11 bases from V and 0 bases from J; junction bases left unmatched: 9. Per germline, CDR1 ENHRY and CDR2 SYGVKD. The CDR3 is 15 residues long. The CDR3 DNA reads as TGTGCCTCCCACAGGGGGGGCTCCTCTGGAAACACCATATATTTT. It is translated as CASHRGGSSGNTIYF.

This clone was seen once. The CDR3 DNA reads TGTGCCAGCTCACCAGTACTAGCGGGGGAGAATGAGCAGTTCTTC. Amino acids: CASSPVLAGENEQFF. The V gene is TRBV18, the J gene TRBJ2-1, with TRBD2 matching over 11 bases. V dropped 2 bases and J dropped 7; count of bases not matched to a gene: 4. Looked up from germline, CDR1 is KGHSH and CDR2 is LQKENI. The CDR3 spans 15 residues.

V is TRBV5-4 and J is TRBJ2-7, with 10 positions matching TRBD2. Looked up from germline, CDR1 is SGHNT and CDR2 is YYREEE (reference sequence). There are 16 residues in the CDR3. Trimming at V came to 4 bases and at J to 2 bases, leaving 9 bases not matched to a gene. The CDR3 is CASSLDPAGGTYEQYF. For the CDR3, the DNA is TGTGCCAGCAGCCTAGACCCAGCGGGAGGGACCTACGAGCAGTACTTC. Complete variable domain (other parts from reference TRBV5-4 and TRBJ2-7): ETGVTQSPTHLIKTRGQQVTLRCSSQSGHNTVSWYQQALGQGPQFIFQYYREEENGRGNFPPRFSGLQFPNYSSELNVNALELDDSALYLCASSLDPAGGTYEQYFGPGTRLTVT.

The chain has TRBV6-1 and TRBJ1-3; 9 nucleotides agree with TRBD1. Germline CDR1 and CDR2: MNHNS and SASEGT. The CDR3 contains 18 residues. V was clipped by 1 base and J by 8 bases; unmatched bases: 15. The DNA for the CDR3 is TGTGCCAGCAGTGAAGTGAGGACCGGGACAGGGTTTCTTTACACCATATATTTT. As protein: CASSEVRTGTGFLYTIYF.

This rearrangement joins TRBV30 to TRBJ1-2, with D perhaps TRBD1 (6 bases). Looked up from germline, CDR1 is GTSNPN and CDR2 is SVGIG (reference sequence). The CDR3 covers 13 residues. Trimming took off 4 bases at V and 2 bases at J, with 11 bases between the two ends. This chain's CDR3 is CAWNPGQNYGYTF. The CDR3 nucleotides are TGTGCCTGGAACCCTGGACAGAACTATGGCTACACCTTC.

In its sample, this clone was seen once. The rearrangement joins TRBV10-3 to TRBJ2-7; possibly TRBD1 for D (9 bases). This CDR3 region has 15 residues. Germline V gene lookup returns CDR1 ENHRY and CDR2 SYGVKD. V was trimmed by 4 bases and J by 0 bases, leaving 13 bases between them. The CDR3 DNA is TGTGCCATCAGTGTAGCGGGACAGGGCTCCTACGAGCAGTACTTC. It encodes CAISVAGQGSYEQYF.

This clone came up a few times. The chain carries TRBV27 and TRBJ1-1; perhaps TRBD1 as D (5 bases). V lost 5 bases, J lost 5 bases, and 12 bases lay in between. The V gene's germline CDR1 is MNHEY and CDR2 SMNVEV (reference sequence). The CDR3 length is 13 residues. This CDR3 is CASSPLRGTEAFF. The CDR3 bases are TGTGCCAGCAGTCCCCTACGGGGGACTGAAGCTTTCTTT.

This rearrangement joins TRBV7-2 to TRBJ2-1; 7 positions match TRBD2. Germline-derived CDR1 and CDR2 are SGHTA and FQGNSA. After removal of 1 base from V and 9 bases from J, the junction contained 6 bases not matched to a gene. The CDR3 totals 14 residues. The CDR3 DNA follows: TGTGCCAGCAGCTTAGGACTAGCTGTCCCTGAGCAGTTCTTC. Translating gives CASSLGLAVPEQFF.

The chain employs TRBV3-1 (or the pseudogene TRBV3-2) and TRBJ1-6, with D uncertain. Trimming left V 0 bases short and J 13 bases short, with 10 bases between. There are 13 residues in the CDR3. The V gene's germline CDR1 is LGHDT and CDR2 YNNKEL (reference sequence). DNA for the CDR3: TGTGCCAGCAGCCAAGAAAGGAGGGTGCCCCTCCACTTT. This gives the protein CASSQERRVPLHF.

The J gene is TRBJ1-5, the V gene TRBV30, with a weak D call TRBD1 (5 bases). V dropped 5 bases and J dropped 7 bases, with 21 bases sitting between them. The CDR3 spans 15 residues. Germline V lookup: CDR1 GTSNPN, CDR2 SVGIG (reference sequence). The CDR3 reads CAWARSLGAGQPQHF. The CDR3, as DNA: TGTGCCTGGGCCCGTTCCCTCGGGGCGGGGCAGCCCCAGCATTTT.

The chain couples TRBV11-2 to TRBJ1-2; D unresolved. Trimming cost V 0 bases and J 6 bases, with 5 bases left between them. Germline CDR1 SGHAT, CDR2 FQNNGV. CDR3 size: 12 residues. The CDR3 DNA reads TGTGCCAGCAGCTTAGAGGCAAATGGCTACACCTTC. It codes for CASSLEANGYTF.

J is TRBJ2-1 and V is TRBV14, with 8 bases matching TRBD2. Germline trimming cut 5 bases from V and 6 bases from J; bases unmatched to any gene: 12. Germline V gene data show CDR1 as SGHDN and CDR2 as FVKESK. The CDR3 is made up of 16 amino acids. CDR3 in amino acids: CASSKRTSSLFNEQFF. The CDR3 DNA sequence: TGTGCCAGCAGCAAGAGGACTAGCAGTCTTTTCAATGAGCAGTTCTTC.